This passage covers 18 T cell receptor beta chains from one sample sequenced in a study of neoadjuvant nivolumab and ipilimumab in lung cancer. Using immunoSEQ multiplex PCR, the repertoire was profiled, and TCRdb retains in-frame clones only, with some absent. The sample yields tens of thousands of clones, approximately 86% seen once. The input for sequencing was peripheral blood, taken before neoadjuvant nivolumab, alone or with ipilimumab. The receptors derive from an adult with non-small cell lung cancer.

The CDR3 sequence: CASSATINTEAFF. CDR3 bases: TGTGCCAGCAGTGCCACCATAAACACTGAAGCTTTCTTT. The rearrangement uses TRBV2 and TRBJ1-1; D unclear. The CDR3 spans 13 residues. The germline CDR1 and CDR2 sequences are SNHLY and FYNNEI. V dropped 4 bases and J dropped 2 bases, with 8 bases sitting between them.

The CDR3 protein is CASSLEGQGSGNTIYF. CDR3 nucleotide sequence: TGCGCCAGCAGCTTGGAAGGACAGGGTTCTGGAAACACCATATATTTT. The chain links TRBV5-1 to TRBJ1-3; the match to TRBD1 covers 8 bases. J was trimmed by 1 base and V by 0 bases; bases with no gene match: 3. The CDR3 has 16 amino acids. Germline CDR1 reads SGHRS; CDR2 reads YFSETQ.

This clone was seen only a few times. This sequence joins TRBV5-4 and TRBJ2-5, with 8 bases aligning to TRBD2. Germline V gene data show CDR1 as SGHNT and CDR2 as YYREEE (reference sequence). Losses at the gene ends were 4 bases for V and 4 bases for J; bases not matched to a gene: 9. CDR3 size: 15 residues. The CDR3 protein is CASSVRGAGAETQYF. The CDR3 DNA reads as TGTGCCAGCAGCGTTAGAGGAGCGGGAGCAGAGACCCAGTACTTC.

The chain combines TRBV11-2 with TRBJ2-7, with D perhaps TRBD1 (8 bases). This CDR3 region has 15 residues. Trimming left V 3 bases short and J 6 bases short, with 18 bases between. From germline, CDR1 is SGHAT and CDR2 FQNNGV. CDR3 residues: CASSFAGGTGLEQYF. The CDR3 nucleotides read TGTGCCAGCAGCTTCGCCGGGGGGACAGGTCTCGAGCAGTACTTC. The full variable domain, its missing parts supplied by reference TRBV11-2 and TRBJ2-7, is EAGVAQSPRYKIIEKRQSVAFWCNPISGHATLYWYQQILGQGPKLLIQFQNNGVVDDSQLPKDRFSAERLKGVDSTLKIQPAKLEDSAVYLCASSFAGGTGLEQYFGPGTRLTVT.

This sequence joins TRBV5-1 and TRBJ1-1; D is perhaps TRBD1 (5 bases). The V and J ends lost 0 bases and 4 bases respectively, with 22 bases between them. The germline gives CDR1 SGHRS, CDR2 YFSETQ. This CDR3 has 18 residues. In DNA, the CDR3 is TGCGCCAGCAGCTTGGCCGTAGACAGCGAGGGCCGGAGCACTGAAGCTTTCTTT. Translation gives CASSLAVDSEGRSTEAFF.

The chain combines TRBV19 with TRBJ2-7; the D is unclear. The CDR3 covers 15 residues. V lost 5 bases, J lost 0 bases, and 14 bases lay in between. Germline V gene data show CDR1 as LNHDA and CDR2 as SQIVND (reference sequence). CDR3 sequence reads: CASSVNDFSSYEQYF. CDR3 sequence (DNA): TGTGCCAGTAGTGTTAACGACTTTAGCTCCTACGAGCAGTACTTC.

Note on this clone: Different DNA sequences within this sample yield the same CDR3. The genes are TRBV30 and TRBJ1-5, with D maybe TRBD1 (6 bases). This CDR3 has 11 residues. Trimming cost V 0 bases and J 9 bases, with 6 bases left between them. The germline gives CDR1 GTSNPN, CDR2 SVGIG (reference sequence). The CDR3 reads CAWSVGGPQHF. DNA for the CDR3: TGTGCCTGGAGTGTAGGGGGGCCCCAGCATTTT.

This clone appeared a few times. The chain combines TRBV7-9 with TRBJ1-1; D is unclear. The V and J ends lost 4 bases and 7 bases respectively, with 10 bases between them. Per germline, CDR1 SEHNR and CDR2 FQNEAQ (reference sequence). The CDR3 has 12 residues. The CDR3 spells CASSSPGIEAFF. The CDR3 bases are TGTGCCAGCAGCTCCCCGGGAATTGAAGCTTTCTTT.

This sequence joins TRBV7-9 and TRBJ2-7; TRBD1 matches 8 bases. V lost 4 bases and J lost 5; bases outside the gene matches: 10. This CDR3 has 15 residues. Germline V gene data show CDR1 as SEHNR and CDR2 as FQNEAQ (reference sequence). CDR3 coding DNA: TGTGCCAGCAGCTACGGACAGGGTAGAGGGGACGAGCAGTACTTC. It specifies CASSYGQGRGDEQYF.

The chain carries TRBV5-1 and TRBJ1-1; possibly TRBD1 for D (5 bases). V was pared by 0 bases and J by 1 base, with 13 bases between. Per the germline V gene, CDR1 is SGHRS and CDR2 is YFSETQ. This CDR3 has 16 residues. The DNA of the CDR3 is TGCGCCAGCAGCTTGGACGGGGACTTTTGGAACACTGAAGCTTTCTTT. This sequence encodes CASSLDGDFWNTEAFF. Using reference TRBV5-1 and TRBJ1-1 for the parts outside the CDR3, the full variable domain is KAGVTQTPRYLIKTRGQQVTLSCSPISGHRSVSWYQQTPGQGLQFLFEYFSETQRNKGNFPGRFSGRQFSNSRSEMNVSTLELGDSALYLCASSLDGDFWNTEAFFGQGTRLTVV.

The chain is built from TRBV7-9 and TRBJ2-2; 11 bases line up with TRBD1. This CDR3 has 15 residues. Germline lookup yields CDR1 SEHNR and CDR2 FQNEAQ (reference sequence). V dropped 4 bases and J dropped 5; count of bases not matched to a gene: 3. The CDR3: CASSWTGGLTGELFF. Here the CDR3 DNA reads TGTGCCAGCAGCTGGACAGGGGGCTTGACCGGGGAGCTGTTTTTT.

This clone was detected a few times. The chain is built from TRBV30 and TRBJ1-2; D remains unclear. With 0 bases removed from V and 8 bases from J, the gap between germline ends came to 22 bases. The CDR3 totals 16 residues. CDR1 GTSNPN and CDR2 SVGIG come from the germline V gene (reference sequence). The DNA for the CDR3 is TGTGCCTGGAGTGTACAAATGGGCAGAGTTTTCGGAGGCTACACCTTC. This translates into CAWSVQMGRVFGGYTF. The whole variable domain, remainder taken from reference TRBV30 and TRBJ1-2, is SQTIHQWPATLVQPVGSPLSLECTVEGTSNPNLYWYRQAAGRGLQLLFYSVGIGQISSEVPQNLSASRPQDRQFILSSKKLLLSDSGFYLCAWSVQMGRVFGGYTFGSGTRLTVV.

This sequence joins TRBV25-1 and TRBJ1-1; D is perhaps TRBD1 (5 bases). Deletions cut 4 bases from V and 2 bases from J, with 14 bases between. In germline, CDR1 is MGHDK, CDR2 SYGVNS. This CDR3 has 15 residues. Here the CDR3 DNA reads TGTGCCAGCAGTGGCAGGGCGGGGGTTAACACTGAAGCTTTCTTT. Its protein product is CASSGRAGVNTEAFF. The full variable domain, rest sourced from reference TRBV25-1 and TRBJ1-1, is EADIYQTPRYLVIGTGKKITLECSQTMGHDKMYWYQQDPGMELHLIHYSYGVNSTEKGDLSSESTVSRIRTEHFPLTLESARPSHTSQYLCASSGRAGVNTEAFFGQGTRLTVV.

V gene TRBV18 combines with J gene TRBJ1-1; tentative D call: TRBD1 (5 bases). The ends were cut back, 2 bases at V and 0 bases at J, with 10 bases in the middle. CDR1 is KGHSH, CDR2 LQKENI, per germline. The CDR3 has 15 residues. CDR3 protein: CASSPRGPLNTEAFF. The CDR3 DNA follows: TGTGCCAGCTCACCAAGGGGACCCCTGAACACTGAAGCTTTCTTT.

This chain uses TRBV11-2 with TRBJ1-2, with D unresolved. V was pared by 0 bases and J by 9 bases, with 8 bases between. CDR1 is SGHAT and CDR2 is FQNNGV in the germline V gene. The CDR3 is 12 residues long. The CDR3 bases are TGTGCCAGCAGCTTAGAACGGTGGCGCTACACCTTC. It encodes CASSLERWRYTF. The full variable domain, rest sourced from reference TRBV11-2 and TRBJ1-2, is EAGVAQSPRYKIIEKRQSVAFWCNPISGHATLYWYQQILGQGPKLLIQFQNNGVVDDSQLPKDRFSAERLKGVDSTLKIQPAKLEDSAVYLCASSLERWRYTFGSGTRLTVV.

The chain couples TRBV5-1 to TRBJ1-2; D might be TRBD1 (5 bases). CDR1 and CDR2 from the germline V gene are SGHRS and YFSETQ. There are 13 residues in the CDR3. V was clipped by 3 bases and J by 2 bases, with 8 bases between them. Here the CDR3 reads CASSSRDNYGYTF. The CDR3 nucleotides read TGCGCCAGCAGCTCTAGGGACAACTATGGCTACACCTTC.

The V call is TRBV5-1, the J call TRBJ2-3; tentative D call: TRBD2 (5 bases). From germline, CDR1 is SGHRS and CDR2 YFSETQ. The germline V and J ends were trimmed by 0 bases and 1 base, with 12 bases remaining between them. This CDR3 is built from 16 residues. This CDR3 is CASSLAEGSGTDTQYF. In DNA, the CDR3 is TGCGCCAGCAGCTTGGCCGAGGGTAGCGGCACAGATACGCAGTATTTT.

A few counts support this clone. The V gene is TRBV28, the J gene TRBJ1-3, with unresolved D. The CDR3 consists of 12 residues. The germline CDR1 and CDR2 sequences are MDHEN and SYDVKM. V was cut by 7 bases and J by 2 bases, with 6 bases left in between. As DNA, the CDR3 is TGTGCCAGCATTACCCCTGGAAACACCATATATTTT. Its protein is CASITPGNTIYF.